The T cell receptor beta chain under discussion was sequenced for a study of beta chain features in type 1 diabetes. Whole-study context: When patients were set against healthy donors, age, gender and cell yields were similar.

Details on this clone: Its target is not known.

It was one heparinised blood draw, averaging around 110 mL, that each donor gave. Per the germline V gene, CDR1 is LNHNV and CDR2 is YYDKDF (reference sequence). V shed 0 bases and J 5 bases; nucleotides not matched to a gene: 5. The CDR3 spans 16 residues. Study-wide points: Among patients with Type 1 diabetes, TCRB CDR3s were moderately but significantly shorter in every one of the four CD4+ subsets.

Every bit of the isolated RNA underwent reverse transcription, so sequencing read expressed TCRB transcripts. For naive, central memory and regulatory T cell samples, reads averaged roughly 3.6 million. The repertoire was sequenced with immunoSEQ multiplex PCR; TCRdb's copy has only in-frame clones and lacks some. The repertoire has approximately 600,000 clones, roughly 12% of them found once; the top ten carry over 0.1%. The specimen sequenced was naive CD4+ T cells from blood. The receptor's source is a young man with type 1 diabetes. This sequence joins TRBV15 and TRBJ1-4; 8 bases align to TRBD1. CDR3 loop: CATSRDRDRKNEKLFF. The CDR3 nucleotides are TGTGCCACCAGCAGAGACCGGGACAGGAAGAATGAAAAACTGTTTTTT.